Reported below is one T cell receptor (beta chain). What it binds is not known. This sample is drawn from a study of blood T cells in healthy people across ages. General study points: Observed TCR beta diversity showed a strong correlation with the percentage of naive T cells as measured by flow cytometry.

Next came a second PCR, run for roughly 6 to 11 cycles, which used a sample-barcoded 5' primer along with a J-beta primer mix. Tags on each cDNA molecule came from a template-switch adaptor with 12 random nucleotides. TCRdb redid the calling of the 5' RACE reads with MiXCR, one entry per CDR3 protein. The sample records about 1.5 million distinct CDR3 sequences, 40% to 50% being singletons. The origin of this receptor is a woman between 18 and 30 years old in good health. The sequenced sample consisted of blood.

The CDR3 DNA sequence: TGCAGTGCAAACCGACAGGGGTGGAGTTCGGGTGGCTACACCTTC. Protein product: CSANRQGWSSGGYTF. The chain recombines TRBV20-1 with TRBJ1-2; 8 nucleotides line up with TRBD1. Trimming removed 6 bases from V and 7 bases from J; junction bases left unmatched: 16. This CDR3 spans 15 amino acids. Germline CDR1 reads DFQATT; CDR2 reads SNEGSKA (reference sequence).